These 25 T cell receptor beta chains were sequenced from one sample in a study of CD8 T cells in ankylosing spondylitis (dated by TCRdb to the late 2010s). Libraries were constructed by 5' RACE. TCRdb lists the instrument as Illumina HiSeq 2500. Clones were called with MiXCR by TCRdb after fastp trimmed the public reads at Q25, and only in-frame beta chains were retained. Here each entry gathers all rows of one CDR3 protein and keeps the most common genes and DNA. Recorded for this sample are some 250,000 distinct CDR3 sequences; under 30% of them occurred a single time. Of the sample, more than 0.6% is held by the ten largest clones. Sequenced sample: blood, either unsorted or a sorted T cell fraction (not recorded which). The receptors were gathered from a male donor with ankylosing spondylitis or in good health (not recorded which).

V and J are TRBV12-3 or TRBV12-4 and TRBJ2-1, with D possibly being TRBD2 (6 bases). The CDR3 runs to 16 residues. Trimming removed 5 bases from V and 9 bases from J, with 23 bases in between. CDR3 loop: CASSPRTTLQVTEQFF. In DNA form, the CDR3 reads TGTGCCAGCAGTCCCCGGACTACCCTTCAAGTAACTGAGCAGTTCTTC.

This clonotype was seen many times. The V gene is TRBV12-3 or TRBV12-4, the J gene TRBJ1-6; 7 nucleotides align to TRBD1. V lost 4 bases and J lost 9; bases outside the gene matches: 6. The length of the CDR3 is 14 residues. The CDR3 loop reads CASSSTGLSSPLHF. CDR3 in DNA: TGTGCCAGCAGTTCGACAGGGCTGAGTTCACCCCTCCACTTT.

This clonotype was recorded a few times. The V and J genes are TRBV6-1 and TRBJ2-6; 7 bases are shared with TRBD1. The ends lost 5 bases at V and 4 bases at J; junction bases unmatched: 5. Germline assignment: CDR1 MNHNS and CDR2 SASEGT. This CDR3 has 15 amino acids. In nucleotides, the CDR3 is TGTGCCAGCAGTCAACAGGGGAGAGGGGCCAACGTCCTGACTTTC. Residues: CASSQQGRGANVLTF.

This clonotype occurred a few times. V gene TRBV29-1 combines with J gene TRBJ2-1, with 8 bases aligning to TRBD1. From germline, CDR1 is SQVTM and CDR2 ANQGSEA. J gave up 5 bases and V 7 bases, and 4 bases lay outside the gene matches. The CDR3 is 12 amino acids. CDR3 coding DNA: TGCAGCGAAGGACAGGGAAACAATGAGCAGTTCTTC. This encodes CSEGQGNNEQFF.

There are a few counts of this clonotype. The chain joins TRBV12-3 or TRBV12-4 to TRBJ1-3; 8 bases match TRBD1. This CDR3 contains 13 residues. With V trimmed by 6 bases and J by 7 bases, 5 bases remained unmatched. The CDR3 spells CASRVDRVNTIYF. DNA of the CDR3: TGTGCCAGCAGAGTGGACAGGGTGAACACCATATATTTT.

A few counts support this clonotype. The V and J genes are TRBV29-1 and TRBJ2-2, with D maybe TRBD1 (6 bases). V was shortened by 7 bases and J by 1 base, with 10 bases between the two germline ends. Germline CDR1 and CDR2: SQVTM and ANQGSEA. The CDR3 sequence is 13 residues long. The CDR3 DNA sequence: TGCAGCGGGGGGCAGGGGAACACCGGGGAGCTGTTTTTT. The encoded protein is CSGGQGNTGELFF.

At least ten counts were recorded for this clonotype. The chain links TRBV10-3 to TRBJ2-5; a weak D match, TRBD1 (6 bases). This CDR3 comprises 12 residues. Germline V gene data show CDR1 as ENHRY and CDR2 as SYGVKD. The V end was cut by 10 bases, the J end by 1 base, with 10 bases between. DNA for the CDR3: TGTGCCACTGCAGGGGCCCAAGAGACCCAGTACTTC. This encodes CATAGAQETQYF.

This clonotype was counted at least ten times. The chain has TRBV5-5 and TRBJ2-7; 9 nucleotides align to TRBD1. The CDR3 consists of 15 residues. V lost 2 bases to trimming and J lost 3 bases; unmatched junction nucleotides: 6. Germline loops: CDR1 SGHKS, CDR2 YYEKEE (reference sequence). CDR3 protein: CASSFPTGGSYEQYF. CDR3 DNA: TGTGCCAGCAGCTTCCCGACAGGGGGGAGCTACGAGCAGTACTTC.

CDR3 coding DNA: TGTGCCAGCAGCTTATCCGGCCCGGGGGGGCACATTGAGCAGTTCTTC. The encoded protein is CASSLSGPGGHIEQFF. This chain connects TRBV11-1 to TRBJ2-1; 8 nucleotides line up with TRBD2. The CDR3 is 16 residues long. The germline V gene encodes CDR1 SGHAT and CDR2 FQDESV (reference sequence). J gave up 9 bases and V 2 bases, and 12 bases lay outside the gene matches.

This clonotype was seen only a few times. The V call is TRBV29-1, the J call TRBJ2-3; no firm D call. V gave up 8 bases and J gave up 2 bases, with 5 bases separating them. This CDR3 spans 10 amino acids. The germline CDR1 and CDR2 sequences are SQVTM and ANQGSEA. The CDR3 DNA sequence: TGCAGCACGGACACAGATACGCAGTATTTT. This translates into CSTDTDTQYF.

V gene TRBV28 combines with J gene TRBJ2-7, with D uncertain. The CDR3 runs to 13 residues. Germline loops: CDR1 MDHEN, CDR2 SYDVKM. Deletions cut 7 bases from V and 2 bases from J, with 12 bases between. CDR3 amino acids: CASKASSTYEQYF. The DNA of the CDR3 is TGTGCCAGCAAGGCCAGCTCTACCTACGAGCAGTACTTC.

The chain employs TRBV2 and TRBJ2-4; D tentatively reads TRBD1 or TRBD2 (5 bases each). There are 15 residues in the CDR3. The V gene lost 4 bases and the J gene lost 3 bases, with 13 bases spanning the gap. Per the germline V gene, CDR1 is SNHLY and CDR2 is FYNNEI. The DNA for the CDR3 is TGTGCCAGCAGTGGGGGCCATGGGGGCAAAAACATTCAGTACTTC. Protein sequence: CASSGGHGGKNIQYF.

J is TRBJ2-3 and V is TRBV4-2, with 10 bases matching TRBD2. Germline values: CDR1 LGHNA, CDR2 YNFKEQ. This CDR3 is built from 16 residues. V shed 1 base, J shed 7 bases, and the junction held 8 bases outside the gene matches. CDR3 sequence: CASSQGLAGATHTQYF. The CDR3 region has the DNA TGTGCCAGCAGCCAAGGGCTAGCGGGGGCCACTCATACGCAGTATTTT.

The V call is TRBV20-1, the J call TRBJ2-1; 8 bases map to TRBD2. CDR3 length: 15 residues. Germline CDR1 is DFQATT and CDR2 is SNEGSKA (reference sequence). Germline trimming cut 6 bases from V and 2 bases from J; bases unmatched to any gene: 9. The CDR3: CSAGGVRGPYNEQFF. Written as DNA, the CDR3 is TGCAGTGCCGGGGGGGTGAGGGGCCCCTACAATGAGCAGTTCTTC.

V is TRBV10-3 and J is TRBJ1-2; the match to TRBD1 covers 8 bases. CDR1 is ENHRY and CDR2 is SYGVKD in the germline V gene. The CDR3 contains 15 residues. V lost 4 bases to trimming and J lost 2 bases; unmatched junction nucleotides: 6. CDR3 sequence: CAISVGQGPNYGYTF. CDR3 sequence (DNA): TGTGCCATCAGTGTTGGACAGGGCCCCAACTATGGCTACACCTTC.

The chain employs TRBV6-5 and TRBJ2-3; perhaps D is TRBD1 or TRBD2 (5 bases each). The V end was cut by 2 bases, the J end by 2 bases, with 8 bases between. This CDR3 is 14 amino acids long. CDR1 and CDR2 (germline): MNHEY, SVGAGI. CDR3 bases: TGTGCCAGCAGTTACGAGGGGAACACAGATACGCAGTATTTT. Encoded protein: CASSYEGNTDTQYF.

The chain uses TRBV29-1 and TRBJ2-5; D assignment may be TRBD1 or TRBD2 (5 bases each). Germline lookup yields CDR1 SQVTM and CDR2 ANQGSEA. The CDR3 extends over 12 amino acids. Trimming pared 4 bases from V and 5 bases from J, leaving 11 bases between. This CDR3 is CSVAKEGETQYF. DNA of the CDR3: TGCAGCGTTGCGAAAGAGGGGGAGACCCAGTACTTC.

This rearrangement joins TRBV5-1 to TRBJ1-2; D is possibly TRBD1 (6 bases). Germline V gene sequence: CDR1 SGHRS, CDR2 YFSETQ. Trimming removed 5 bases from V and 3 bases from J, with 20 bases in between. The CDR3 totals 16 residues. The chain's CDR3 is CASSNRLRGKDYGYTF. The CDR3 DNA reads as TGCGCCAGCAGTAACCGCCTCAGGGGCAAGGACTATGGCTACACCTTC.

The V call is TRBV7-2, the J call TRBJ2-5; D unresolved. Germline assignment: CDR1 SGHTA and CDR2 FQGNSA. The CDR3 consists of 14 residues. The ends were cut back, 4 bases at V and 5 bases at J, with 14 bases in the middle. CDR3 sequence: CASSSPRSGETQYF. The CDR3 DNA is TGTGCCAGCAGCTCCCCTCGAAGTGGGGAGACCCAGTACTTC.

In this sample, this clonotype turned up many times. In DNA form, the CDR3 reads TGCAGTGCCCGTTTCCCGTCCCTAGGAGATACGCAGTATTTT. Its protein is CSARFPSLGDTQYF. The rearrangement joins TRBV20-1 to TRBJ2-3; unclear D gene. Germline loops: CDR1 DFQATT, CDR2 SNEGSKA (reference sequence). The CDR3 runs to 14 residues. V was trimmed by 6 bases and J by 5 bases, leaving 18 bases between them.

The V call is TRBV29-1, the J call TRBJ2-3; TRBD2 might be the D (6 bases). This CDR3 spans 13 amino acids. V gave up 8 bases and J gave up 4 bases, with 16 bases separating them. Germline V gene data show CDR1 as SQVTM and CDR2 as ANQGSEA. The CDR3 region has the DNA TGCAGCATCCGACCCGGGGGTCCAGATACGCAGTATTTT. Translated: CSIRPGGPDTQYF.

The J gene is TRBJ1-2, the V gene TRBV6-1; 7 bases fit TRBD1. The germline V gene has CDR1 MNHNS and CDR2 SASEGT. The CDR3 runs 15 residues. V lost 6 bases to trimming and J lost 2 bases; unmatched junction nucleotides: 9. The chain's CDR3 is CASRMDRSSNYGYTF. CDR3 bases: TGTGCCAGCAGAATGGACAGGAGTTCCAACTATGGCTACACCTTC.

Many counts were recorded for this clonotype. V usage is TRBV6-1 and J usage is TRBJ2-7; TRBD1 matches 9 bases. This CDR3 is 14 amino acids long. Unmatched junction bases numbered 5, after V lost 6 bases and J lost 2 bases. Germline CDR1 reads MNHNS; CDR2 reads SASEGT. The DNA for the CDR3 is TGTGCCAGCAGCCGGGGACAGGGAACCTACGAGCAGTACTTC. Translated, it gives CASSRGQGTYEQYF.

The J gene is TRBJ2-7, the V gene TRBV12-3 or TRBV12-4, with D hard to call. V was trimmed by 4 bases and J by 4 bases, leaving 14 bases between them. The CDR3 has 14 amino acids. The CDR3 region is CASSSTTSLYEQYF. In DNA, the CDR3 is TGTGCCAGCAGTTCTACTACCTCTCTGTACGAGCAGTACTTC.

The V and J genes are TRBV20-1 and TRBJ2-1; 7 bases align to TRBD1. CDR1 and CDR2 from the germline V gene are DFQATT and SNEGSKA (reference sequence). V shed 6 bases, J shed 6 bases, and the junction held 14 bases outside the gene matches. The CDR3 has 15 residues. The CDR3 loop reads CSAPRVGAGGNEQFF. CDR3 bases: TGCAGTGCGCCCCGGGTTGGGGCAGGGGGCAATGAGCAGTTCTTC.